This TCR beta chain was sequenced in a study of OX40 agonist ivuxolimab in advanced cancers. The data were produced by immunoSEQ multiplex PCR, yet TCRdb's version contains in-frame clones alone and is incomplete. The data show some 66,000 clones, 83% seen once. Trimming stripped 7 bases from V and 6 bases from J, with 16 bases between. This CDR3 comprises 14 residues. The germline V gene has CDR1 SNHLY and CDR2 FYNNEI. The chain couples TRBV2 to TRBJ2-1; D remains ambiguous. Here the sequenced sample was CD4+ or CD8+ T cells sorted from blood, taken in a trial of the OX40 agonist ivuxolimab. The receptor was isolated from an adult with an advanced solid tumor such as melanoma, head and neck, liver or kidney cancer. CDR3 region: CASIEVLVSNEQFF. The CDR3 DNA reads as TGTGCCAGCATCGAGGTCCTAGTCTCCAATGAGCAGTTCTTC.